Sequencing of this T cell receptor beta chain was carried out in a study of cytomegalovirus exposure and HLA in healthy donors. Germline CDR1 is MNHEY and CDR2 is SVGAGI. This CDR3 is built from 15 residues. V was clipped by 8 bases and J by 0 bases, with 16 bases between them. The sample holds a few counts of this clone. Its antigen remains unknown. Whole-study results and caveats: It was shown in a later analysis that HLA-associated TCR beta chains were more clonally expanded than other, equally common chains.

The PCR was carried out with 60 Vbeta primers and 13 Jbeta primers. Clones were read by immunoSEQ multiplex PCR, and TCRdb kept only the in-frame ones, dropping some. The sample has 100,000 to 150,000 clones, approximately 78% seen once. Material for sequencing was PBMCs. The chain couples TRBV6-5 to TRBJ1-1; D call uncertain. The sequence derives from a man aged 30 to 45 in good health and CMV-seropositive. As DNA, the CDR3 is TGTGCCAGCGCGATGAGGGTCTGGATGAACACTGAAGCTTTCTTT. Its translation is CASAMRVWMNTEAFF.